This TCR beta chain is drawn from a study of T cells in Graves' hyperthyroidism and ophthalmopathy. On the study more broadly: Peripheral blood was secured at the point of initial diagnosis, before any treatment.

A Clinical Activity Score of at least 3, a NOSPECS grade of at least 4 and a duration under 3 months were recorded in the ophthalmopathy patients. The source material, RNA transcripts, was used to amplify TCR beta CDR3 regions. During a first-round RT-PCR of the TCR CDR3, the HTBI primer set was used. TCRdb fed the multiplex PCR reads into MiXCR, producing one record per CDR3 protein. This table has 350,000 to 400,000 distinct CDR3 sequences, around 20% appearing once. This CDR3 region has 14 residues. The V end lost 8 bases, the J end lost 1 base, and 12 bases lay between the germline ends. CDR1 is MNHNS, CDR2 SASEGT, per germline.

The TCR was taken from a man aged 18-30 years with Graves' ophthalmopathy. The gene calls are TRBV6-1 and TRBJ1-5, with a possible D match to TRBD1 (6 bases). Sequencing was carried out using blood. DNA for the CDR3: TGTGCCAGCGGGCAAACAGGGAGCAATCAGCCCCAGCATTTT. Amino acids: CASGQTGSNQPQHF.